These 29 T cell receptor beta chains share one sample of origin, sequenced in a study of blood T cell repertoires in COVID-19. The assay was immunoSEQ multiplex PCR, and TCRdb's table has in-frame clones only and misses some. The sample contains over 120,000 clones, about 79% of which appear only once. Specimen: peripheral blood. All receptors derive from a woman aged 80 or over with active or convalescent COVID-19.

V is TRBV5-1 and J is TRBJ2-7, with TRBD1 identical over 7 bases. Germline V gene lookup returns CDR1 SGHRS and CDR2 YFSETQ. V shed 5 bases, J shed 4 bases, and the junction held 3 bases outside the gene matches. The CDR3 covers 12 residues. This CDR3 is CASREQGYEQYF. The DNA for the CDR3 is TGCGCCAGCAGAGAACAGGGGTACGAGCAGTACTTC.

The sample holds a few counts of this clone. This rearrangement joins TRBV28 to TRBJ1-2; 11 bases match TRBD1. Germline CDR1 is MDHEN and CDR2 is SYDVKM. The junction had 6 bases not matched to a gene; V was cut back by 4 bases and J by 8 bases. The CDR3 has 14 amino acids. This CDR3 is CASSSGTGGGGYTF. CDR3 sequence (DNA): TGTGCCAGCAGTTCAGGGACAGGGGGAGGGGGCTACACCTTC.

The rearrangement uses TRBV5-1 and TRBJ2-5, with 11 nucleotides matching TRBD2. Germline V gene sequence: CDR1 SGHRS, CDR2 YFSETQ. The CDR3 is 17 amino acids. Trimming at V came to 0 bases and at J to 2 bases, leaving 6 bases not matched to a gene. The DNA for the CDR3 is TGCGCCAGCAGCTTGGGGCCTAGCGGGGGGATACAAGAGACCCAGTACTTC. Its translation is CASSLGPSGGIQETQYF.

The V and J genes are TRBV6-5 and TRBJ2-7, with TRBD1 identical over 11 bases. The CDR3 covers 15 residues. Trimming cost V 6 bases and J 4 bases; bases outside gene matches: 8. Germline CDR1 reads MNHEY; CDR2 reads SVGAGI. CDR3 sequence: CASSHGGQGAYEQYF. For the CDR3, the DNA is TGTGCCAGCAGCCACGGAGGACAGGGGGCTTACGAGCAGTACTTC.

This chain links TRBV28 with TRBJ1-1, with D hard to call. Germline V gene lookup returns CDR1 MDHEN and CDR2 SYDVKM. V lost 6 bases and J lost 5, with 10 bases in between. The CDR3 is made up of 12 amino acids. This CDR3 is CASSILITEAFF. CDR3 in DNA: TGTGCCAGCAGCATCCTAATTACTGAAGCTTTCTTT.

The rearrangement links TRBV19 to TRBJ1-2; TRBD1 matches at 11 bases. The CDR3 is made up of 17 amino acids. CDR1 and CDR2 from the germline V gene are LNHDA and SQIVND (reference sequence). V trimming: 5 bases; J trimming: 4 bases; junction bases outside the gene matches: 12. The chain's CDR3 is CASSPASRTGGFYGYTF. The CDR3 DNA follows: TGTGCCAGTAGTCCCGCCTCCCGGACAGGGGGCTTCTATGGCTACACCTTC.

The J gene is TRBJ2-2, the V gene TRBV5-1; 10 nucleotides align to TRBD1. The germline CDR1 and CDR2 sequences are SGHRS and YFSETQ. The length of the CDR3 is 15 residues. V was pared by 4 bases and J by 9 bases, with 9 bases of the junction left unmatched. DNA of the CDR3: TGCGCCAGCAGCCGACCGGGACAGGGGACTAGGGAGCTGTTTTTT. It yields the protein CASSRPGQGTRELFF.

This rearrangement joins TRBV5-6 to TRBJ2-7, with 8 bases identical to TRBD1. Per germline, CDR1 SGHDT and CDR2 YYEEEE. The CDR3 consists of 16 residues. Germline trimming cut 1 base from V and 0 bases from J; bases unmatched to any gene: 6. This CDR3 reads CASSLSPDRGSYEQYF. DNA of the CDR3: TGTGCCAGCAGCTTGTCCCCCGACAGGGGCTCCTACGAGCAGTACTTC.

The rearrangement links TRBV5-6 to TRBJ2-7; 13 nucleotides agree with TRBD2. CDR3 length: 17 residues. V trimming: 2 bases; J trimming: 6 bases; junction bases outside the gene matches: 11. Germline CDR1 reads SGHDT; CDR2 reads YYEEEE. CDR3 in DNA: TGTGCCAGCAGCTTTACCCCGGGACTAGCGGGGCCGGCCGAGCAGTACTTC. Protein product: CASSFTPGLAGPAEQYF.

The CDR3 here is CASSRAGATDTQYF. The CDR3 nucleotides are TGTGCCAGCAGCCGGGCGGGGGCCACAGATACGCAGTATTTT. The chain recombines TRBV6-2 or TRBV6-3 with TRBJ2-3; perhaps TRBD2 as D (7 bases). The CDR3 has 14 amino acids. Germline V lookup: CDR1 MNHEY, CDR2 SVGEGT. The germline V and J ends were trimmed by 6 bases and 2 bases, with 12 bases remaining between them.

The chain joins TRBV3-1 (or the pseudogene TRBV3-2) to TRBJ1-6, with a weak D call TRBD1 (5 bases). Per germline, CDR1 LGHDT and CDR2 YNNKEL (reference sequence). With 1 base removed from V and 10 bases from J, the gap between germline ends came to 14 bases. The CDR3 contains 15 residues. The CDR3 reads CASSQASRVASPLHF. In DNA, the CDR3 is TGTGCCAGCAGCCAAGCGAGCAGGGTAGCCTCACCCCTCCACTTT.

The chain employs TRBV18 and TRBJ2-6, with D possibly TRBD1 on 5 matching bases. The CDR3 consists of 16 residues. Looked up from germline, CDR1 is KGHSH and CDR2 is LQKENI. Trimming took 3 bases from V and 4 from J, leaving 13 bases between them. Written as DNA, the CDR3 is TGTGCCAGCTCACCTTTGACCAGGGCAGGGGCCAACGTCCTGACTTTC. It yields the protein CASSPLTRAGANVLTF. Full variable domain (remainder filled in from reference TRBV18 and TRBJ2-6): NAGVMQNPRHLVRRRGQEARLRCSPMKGHSHVYWYRQLPEEGLKFMVYLQKENIIDESGMPKERFSAEFPKEGPSILRIQQVVRGDSAAYFCASSPLTRAGANVLTFGAGSRLTVL.

The J gene is TRBJ1-2, the V gene TRBV28, with TRBD1 as a possible D gene (5 bases). CDR3 length: 15 amino acids. Germline V gives CDR1 MDHEN, CDR2 SYDVKM. Trimming pared 1 base from V and 1 base from J, leaving 10 bases between. The CDR3 here is CASSLSLGGNYGYTF. CDR3 DNA: TGTGCCAGCAGTTTATCTCTGGGGGGTAACTATGGCTACACCTTC.

This chain connects TRBV30 to TRBJ1-5, with D unresolved. Germline V lookup: CDR1 GTSNPN, CDR2 SVGIG (reference sequence). Trimming cost V 1 base and J 4 bases, with 5 bases left between them. The CDR3 is 12 amino acids. The chain's CDR3 is CAWSAGNQPQHF. CDR3 DNA: TGTGCCTGGAGTGCAGGAAATCAGCCCCAGCATTTT.

The chain links TRBV2 to TRBJ1-4, with 12 bases fitting TRBD1. Germline V gene lookup returns CDR1 SNHLY and CDR2 FYNNEI. The V gene end was trimmed by 6 bases and the J gene end by 8 bases; junction bases not matched to a gene: 4. This CDR3 is 14 amino acids long. This chain's CDR3 is CASRKGTGGEKLFF. In DNA, the CDR3 is TGTGCCAGCAGAAAGGGGACAGGGGGCGAAAAACTGTTTTTT.

This clone was seen more than once but under ten times. The chain links TRBV28 to TRBJ1-1; D is possibly TRBD1 (5 bases). Trimming removed 4 bases from V and 3 bases from J, with 21 bases in between. Germline CDR1 is MDHEN and CDR2 is SYDVKM. This CDR3 spans 17 amino acids. CDR3 nucleotide sequence: TGTGCCAGCAGTTCCACCCCCGGGGCGCGGGGGGACACTGAAGCTTTCTTT. Translation: CASSSTPGARGDTEAFF.

This sequence joins TRBV18 and TRBJ1-2; D is possibly TRBD1 (6 bases). Trimming cost V 3 bases and J 0 bases, with 17 bases left between them. The V gene's germline CDR1 is KGHSH and CDR2 LQKENI. The CDR3 loop spans 17 amino acids. As DNA, the CDR3 is TGTGCCAGCTCACCCCTCCGGACAGATATAGCTAACTATGGCTACACCTTC. It is translated as CASSPLRTDIANYGYTF.

The chain uses TRBV19 and TRBJ1-2, with TRBD1 identical over 9 bases. Germline V gene sequence: CDR1 LNHDA, CDR2 SQIVND (reference sequence). Unmatched junction bases numbered 9, after V lost 5 bases and J lost 2 bases. CDR3 length: 16 amino acids. The CDR3 region is CASSPRGTGGNYGYTF. The DNA for the CDR3 is TGTGCCAGTAGTCCCCGAGGAACAGGGGGCAACTATGGCTACACCTTC.

The chain has TRBV27 and TRBJ2-1; a possible D gene is TRBD2 (6 bases). Trimming stripped 3 bases from V and 5 bases from J, with 8 bases between. The CDR3 totals 13 residues. CDR1 MNHEY and CDR2 SMNVEV come from the germline V gene (reference sequence). The CDR3 is CASSFREHNEQFF. Written as DNA, the CDR3 is TGTGCCAGCAGTTTTCGGGAGCACAATGAGCAGTTCTTC.

The sample holds a few counts of this clone. J is TRBJ1-1 and V is TRBV6-5; tentatively, D is TRBD1 (5 bases). V dropped 8 bases and J dropped 5 bases, with 12 bases sitting between them. CDR3 size: 12 residues. Germline CDR1 and CDR2: MNHEY and SVGAGI. In DNA, the CDR3 is TGTGCCAGCTGGGGGAGGGCAACTGAAGCTTTCTTT. Its protein product is CASWGRATEAFF.

The chain combines TRBV19 with TRBJ1-2; TRBD1 agrees at 7 bases. Trimming at V came to 6 bases and at J to 4 bases, leaving 11 bases not matched to a gene. Germline CDR1 reads LNHDA; CDR2 reads SQIVND (reference sequence). The CDR3 sequence is 15 residues long. The CDR3 loop is CASRLQDRIIYGYTF. CDR3 nucleotide sequence: TGTGCCAGTAGACTCCAGGACAGGATCATCTATGGCTACACCTTC.

V is TRBV5-4 and J is TRBJ2-1; TRBD1 matches 9 bases. This CDR3 spans 16 amino acids. Germline V gene data show CDR1 as SGHNT and CDR2 as YYREEE (reference sequence). V was clipped by 4 bases and J by 4 bases; unmatched bases: 9. CDR3 protein: CASSPTGTGMYNEQFF. The CDR3 DNA sequence: TGTGCCAGCAGCCCGACCGGGACAGGGATGTACAATGAGCAGTTCTTC.

This clone was counted many times. V is TRBV7-9 and J is TRBJ1-3, with D hard to call. Looked up from germline, CDR1 is SEHNR and CDR2 is FQNEAQ (reference sequence). With 5 bases removed from V and 3 bases from J, the gap between germline ends came to 17 bases. This CDR3 contains 16 residues. The CDR3 reads CASSPASFQIGNTIYF. The CDR3 DNA reads as TGTGCCAGCAGCCCTGCGTCTTTTCAAATTGGAAACACCATATATTTT.

The gene calls are TRBV19 and TRBJ1-2; D is unclear. The CDR3 is 13 amino acids. Trimming removed 6 bases at V and 6 bases at J, with 14 bases between. Germline CDR1 is LNHDA and CDR2 is SQIVND (reference sequence). The CDR3: CASSPTFKNGYTF. As DNA, the CDR3 is TGTGCCAGTAGCCCGACATTCAAGAATGGCTACACCTTC.

The V and J genes are TRBV2 and TRBJ1-5; a possible D gene is TRBD1 (6 bases). In germline, CDR1 is SNHLY, CDR2 FYNNEI. The CDR3 extends over 14 amino acids. V was shortened by 6 bases and J by 0 bases, with 9 bases between the two germline ends. The CDR3 reads CASSRDNSNQPQHF. CDR3 coding DNA: TGTGCCAGCAGCCGGGACAATAGCAATCAGCCCCAGCATTTT.

This chain joins TRBV5-6 and TRBJ2-5, with D maybe TRBD2 (5 bases). Germline V CDR1 and CDR2: SGHDT, YYEEEE. V was pared by 3 bases and J by 4 bases, with 10 bases between. CDR3 length: 13 amino acids. The CDR3 region has the DNA TGTGCCAGCAGCTCGGACTTCTCAGAGACCCAGTACTTC. Its translation: CASSSDFSETQYF.

The rearrangement joins TRBV19 to TRBJ1-5, with D possibly being TRBD1 (6 bases). There are 16 residues in the CDR3. Deletions cut 3 bases from V and 5 bases from J, with 17 bases between. Germline CDR1 reads LNHDA; CDR2 reads SQIVND (reference sequence). The CDR3 bases are TGTGCCAGTAGTATCAGTAGTCAGGGGCCCCATCAGCCCCAGCATTTT. Its protein is CASSISSQGPHQPQHF.

The chain's CDR3 is CASSLWASEAFF. The CDR3 DNA follows: TGTGCCAGCAGTTTATGGGCAAGTGAAGCTTTCTTT. The genes are TRBV12-3 or TRBV12-4 and TRBJ1-1, with unresolved D. The V end was cut by 2 bases, the J end by 7 bases, with 8 bases between. The CDR3 totals 12 residues.

This rearrangement joins TRBV2 to TRBJ1-3, with a tentative D call TRBD1 (5 bases). V shed 3 bases and J shed 4 bases, with 13 bases lying between them. Germline V gives CDR1 SNHLY, CDR2 FYNNEI. This CDR3 is 15 amino acids long. The CDR3 bases are TGTGCCAGCAGTGAGCAGGGCCTAACGGGAAACACCATATATTTT. This encodes CASSEQGLTGNTIYF.